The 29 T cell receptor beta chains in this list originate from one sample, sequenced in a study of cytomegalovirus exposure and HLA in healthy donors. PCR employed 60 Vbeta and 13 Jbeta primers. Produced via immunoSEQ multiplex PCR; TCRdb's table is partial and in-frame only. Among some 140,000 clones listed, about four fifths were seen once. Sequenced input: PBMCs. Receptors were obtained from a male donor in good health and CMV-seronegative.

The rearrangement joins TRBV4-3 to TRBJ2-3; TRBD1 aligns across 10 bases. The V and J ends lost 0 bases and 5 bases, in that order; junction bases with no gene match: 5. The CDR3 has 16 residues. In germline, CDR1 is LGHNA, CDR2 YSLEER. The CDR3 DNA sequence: TGCGCCAGCAGCCAAGAAGGGACAGGGGCTGGAGATACGCAGTATTTT. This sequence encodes CASSQEGTGAGDTQYF.

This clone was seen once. The CDR3 DNA sequence: TGTGCCAGCAGGGCAGGGAGGGCAGGGTGGGACACTGAAGCTTTCTTT. It yields the protein CASRAGRAGWDTEAFF. The genes are TRBV21-1 and TRBJ1-1. TRBV21-1 is a pseudogene segment. The CDR3 is 16 amino acids.

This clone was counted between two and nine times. CDR3 nucleotide sequence: TGTGCCAGCGGAGCGGGGGCGGGGACCCAGTACTTC. This sequence encodes CASGAGAGTQYF. This chain links TRBV6-5 with TRBJ2-5, with TRBD2 matching 8 bases. The CDR3 length is 12 residues. The J segment lost 7 bases and the V segment lost 8 bases, leaving 6 bases of the junction unmatched. Germline V CDR1 and CDR2: MNHEY, SVGAGI.

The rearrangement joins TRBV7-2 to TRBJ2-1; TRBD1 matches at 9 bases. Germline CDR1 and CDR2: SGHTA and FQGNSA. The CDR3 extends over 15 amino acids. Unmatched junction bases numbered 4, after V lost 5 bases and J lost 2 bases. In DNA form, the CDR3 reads TGTGCCAGCAGCAAGACAGGGGGACCCTACAATGAGCAGTTCTTC. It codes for CASSKTGGPYNEQFF.

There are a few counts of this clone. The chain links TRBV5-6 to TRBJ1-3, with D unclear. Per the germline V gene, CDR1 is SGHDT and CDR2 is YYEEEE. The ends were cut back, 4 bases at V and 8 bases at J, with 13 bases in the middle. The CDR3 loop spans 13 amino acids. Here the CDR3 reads CASSPPGRDTIYF. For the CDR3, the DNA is TGTGCCAGCAGCCCCCCTGGGAGGGACACCATATATTTT. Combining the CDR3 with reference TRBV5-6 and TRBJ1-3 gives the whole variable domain DAGVTQSPTHLIKTRGQQVTLRCSPKSGHDTVSWYQQALGQGPQFIFQYYEEEERQRGNFPDRFSGHQFPNYSSELNVNALLLGDSALYLCASSPPGRDTIYFGEGSWLTVV.

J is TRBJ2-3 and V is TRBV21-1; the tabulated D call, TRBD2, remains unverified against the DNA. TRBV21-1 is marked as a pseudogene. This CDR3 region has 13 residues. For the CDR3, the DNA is TGTGCCAGCAGCAAAGAGAGGGCAGATACGCAGTATTTT. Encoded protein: CASSKERADTQYF.

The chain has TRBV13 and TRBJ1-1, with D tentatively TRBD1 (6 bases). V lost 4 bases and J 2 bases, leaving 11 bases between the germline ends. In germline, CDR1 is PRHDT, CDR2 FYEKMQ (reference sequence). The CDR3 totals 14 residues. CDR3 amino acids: CASSSPTGNTEAFF. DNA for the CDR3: TGTGCCAGCAGCTCCCCGACAGGAAACACTGAAGCTTTCTTT. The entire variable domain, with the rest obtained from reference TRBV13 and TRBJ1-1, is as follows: AAGVIQSPRHLIKEKRETATLKCYPIPRHDTVYWYQQGPGQDPQFLISFYEKMQSDKGSIPDRFSAQQFSDYHSELNMSSLELGDSALYFCASSSPTGNTEAFFGQGTRLTVV.

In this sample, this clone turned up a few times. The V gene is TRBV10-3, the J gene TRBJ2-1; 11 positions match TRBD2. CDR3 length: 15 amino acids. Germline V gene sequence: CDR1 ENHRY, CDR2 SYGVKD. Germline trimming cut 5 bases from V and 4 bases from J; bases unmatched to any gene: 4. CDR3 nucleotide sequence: TGTGCCATCAGTATAGCGGGGGGGGAGTACAATGAGCAGTTCTTC. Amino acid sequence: CAISIAGGEYNEQFF.

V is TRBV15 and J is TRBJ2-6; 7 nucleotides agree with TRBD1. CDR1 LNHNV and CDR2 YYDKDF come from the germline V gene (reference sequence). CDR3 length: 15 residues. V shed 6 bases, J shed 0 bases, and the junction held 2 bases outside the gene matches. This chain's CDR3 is CATRRQGSGANVLTF. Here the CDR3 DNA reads TGTGCCACCAGGCGACAGGGCTCTGGGGCCAACGTCCTGACTTTC.

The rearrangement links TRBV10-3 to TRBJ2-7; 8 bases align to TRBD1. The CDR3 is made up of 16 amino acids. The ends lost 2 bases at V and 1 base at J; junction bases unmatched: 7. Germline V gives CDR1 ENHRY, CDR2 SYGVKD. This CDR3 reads CAISEMKTGGSYEQYF. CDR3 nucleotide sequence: TGTGCCATCAGTGAGATGAAAACAGGGGGTTCCTACGAGCAGTACTTC.

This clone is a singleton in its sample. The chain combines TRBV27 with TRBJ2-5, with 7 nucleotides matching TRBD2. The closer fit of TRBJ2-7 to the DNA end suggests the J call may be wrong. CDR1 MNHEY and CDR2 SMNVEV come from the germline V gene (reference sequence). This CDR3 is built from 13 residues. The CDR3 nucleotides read TGTGCCAGCAGTGGGGGGGTCTCCTACGAGCAGTACTTC. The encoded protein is CASSGGVSYEQYF.

This CDR3 reads CASSVGPRGIGGYTF. Written as DNA, the CDR3 is TGTGCCAGCAGCGTAGGGCCCAGGGGAATCGGAGGCTACACCTTC. The chain carries TRBV9 and TRBJ1-2; D might be TRBD1 (6 bases). This CDR3 contains 15 residues. Germline V gene data show CDR1 as SGDLS and CDR2 as YYNGEE. Between the trimmed V and J ends, which lost 0 bases and 8 bases, there was a span of 17 bases.

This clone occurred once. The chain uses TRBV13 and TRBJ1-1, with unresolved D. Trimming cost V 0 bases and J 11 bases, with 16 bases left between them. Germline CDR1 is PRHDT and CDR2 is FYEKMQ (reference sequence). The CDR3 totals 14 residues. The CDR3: CASSLGRRVSRAFF. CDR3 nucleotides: TGTGCCAGCAGCTTAGGCCGGAGGGTCTCCCGTGCTTTCTTT.

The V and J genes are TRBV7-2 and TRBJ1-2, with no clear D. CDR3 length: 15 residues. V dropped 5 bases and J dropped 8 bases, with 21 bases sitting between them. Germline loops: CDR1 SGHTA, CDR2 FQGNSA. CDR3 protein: CASSPYSAGKGGYTF. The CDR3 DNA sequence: TGTGCCAGCAGCCCCTACTCGGCGGGGAAGGGAGGCTACACCTTC.

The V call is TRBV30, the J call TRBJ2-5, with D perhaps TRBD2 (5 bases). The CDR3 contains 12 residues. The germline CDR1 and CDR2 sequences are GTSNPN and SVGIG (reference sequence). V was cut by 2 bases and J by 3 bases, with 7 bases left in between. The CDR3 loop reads CAWSTGKETQYF. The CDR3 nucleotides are TGTGCCTGGAGTACGGGGAAAGAGACCCAGTACTTC.

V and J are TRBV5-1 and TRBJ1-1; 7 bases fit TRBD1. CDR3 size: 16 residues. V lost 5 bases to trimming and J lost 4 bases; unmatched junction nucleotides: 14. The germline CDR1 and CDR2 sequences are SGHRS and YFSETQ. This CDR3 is CASSPFTGQAGTEAFF. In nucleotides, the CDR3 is TGCGCCAGCAGTCCCTTTACAGGACAGGCGGGCACTGAAGCTTTCTTT.

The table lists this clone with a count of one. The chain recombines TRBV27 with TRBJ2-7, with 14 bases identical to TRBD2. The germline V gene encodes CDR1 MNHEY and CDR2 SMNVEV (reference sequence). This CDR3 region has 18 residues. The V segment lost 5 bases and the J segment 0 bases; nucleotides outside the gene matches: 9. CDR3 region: CASSPTGLAGANSYEQYF. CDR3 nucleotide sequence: TGTGCCAGCAGTCCAACGGGACTAGCGGGGGCTAACTCCTACGAGCAGTACTTC.

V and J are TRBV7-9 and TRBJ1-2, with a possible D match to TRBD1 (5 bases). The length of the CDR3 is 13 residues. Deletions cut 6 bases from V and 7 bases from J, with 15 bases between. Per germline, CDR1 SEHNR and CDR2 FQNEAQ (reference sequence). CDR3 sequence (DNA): TGTGCCAGCAGTCCGAGGGGCGGGAGTGGCTACACCTTC. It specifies CASSPRGGSGYTF.

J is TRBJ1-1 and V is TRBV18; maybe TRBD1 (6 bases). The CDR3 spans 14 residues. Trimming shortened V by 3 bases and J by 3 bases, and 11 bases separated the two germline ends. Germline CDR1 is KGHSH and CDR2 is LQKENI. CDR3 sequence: CASSPLDSYTEAFF. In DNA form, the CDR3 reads TGTGCCAGCTCACCGTTGGACAGTTACACTGAAGCTTTCTTT.

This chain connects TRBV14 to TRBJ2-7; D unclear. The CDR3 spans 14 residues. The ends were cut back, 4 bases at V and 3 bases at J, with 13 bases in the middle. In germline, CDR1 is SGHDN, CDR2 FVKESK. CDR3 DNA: TGTGCCAGCAGCCCACTGACGCTAGACTACGAGCAGTACTTC. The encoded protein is CASSPLTLDYEQYF.

This CDR3 reads CASSLGWTIGVNTEAFF. CDR3 in DNA: TGCGCCAGCAGCTTGGGCTGGACTATAGGGGTGAACACTGAAGCTTTCTTT. J is TRBJ1-1 and V is TRBV5-1, with D perhaps TRBD1 (5 bases). V lost 0 bases, J lost 0 bases, and 15 bases lay in between. In germline, CDR1 is SGHRS, CDR2 YFSETQ. The CDR3 contains 17 residues. The full variable domain, completed using reference TRBV5-1 and TRBJ1-1, is KAGVTQTPRYLIKTRGQQVTLSCSPISGHRSVSWYQQTPGQGLQFLFEYFSETQRNKGNFPGRFSGRQFSNSRSEMNVSTLELGDSALYLCASSLGWTIGVNTEAFFGQGTRLTVV.

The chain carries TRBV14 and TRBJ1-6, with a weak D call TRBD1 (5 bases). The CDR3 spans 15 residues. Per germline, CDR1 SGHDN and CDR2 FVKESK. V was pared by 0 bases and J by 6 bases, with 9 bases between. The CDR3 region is CASSQDGRGNSPLHF. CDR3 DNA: TGTGCCAGCAGCCAAGATGGGAGGGGTAATTCACCCCTCCACTTT.

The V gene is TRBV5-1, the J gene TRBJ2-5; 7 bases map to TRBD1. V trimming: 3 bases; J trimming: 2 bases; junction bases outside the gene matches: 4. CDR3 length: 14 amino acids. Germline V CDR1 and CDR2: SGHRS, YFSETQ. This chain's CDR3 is CASSYGTAQETQYF. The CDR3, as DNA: TGCGCCAGCAGCTACGGGACAGCTCAAGAGACCCAGTACTTC.

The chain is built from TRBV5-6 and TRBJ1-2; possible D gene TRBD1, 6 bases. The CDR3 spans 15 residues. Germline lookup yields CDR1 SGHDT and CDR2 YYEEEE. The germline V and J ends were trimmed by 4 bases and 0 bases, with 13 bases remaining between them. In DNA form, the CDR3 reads TGTGCCAGCAGCGCTTACAGGGACGCTAACTATGGCTACACCTTC. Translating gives CASSAYRDANYGYTF.

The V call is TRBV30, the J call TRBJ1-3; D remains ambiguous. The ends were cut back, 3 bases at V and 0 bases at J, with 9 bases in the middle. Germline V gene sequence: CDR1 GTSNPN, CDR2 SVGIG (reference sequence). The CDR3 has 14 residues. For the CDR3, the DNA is TGTGCCTGGAGCCCAGGTTTCTCTGGAAACACCATATATTTT. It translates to CAWSPGFSGNTIYF.

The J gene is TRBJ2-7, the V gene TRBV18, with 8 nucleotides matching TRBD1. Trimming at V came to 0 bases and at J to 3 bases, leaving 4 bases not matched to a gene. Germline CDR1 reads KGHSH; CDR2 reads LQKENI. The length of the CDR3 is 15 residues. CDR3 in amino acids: CASSPPLGQDYEQYF. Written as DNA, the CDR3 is TGTGCCAGCTCACCACCCCTGGGACAGGACTACGAGCAGTACTTC.

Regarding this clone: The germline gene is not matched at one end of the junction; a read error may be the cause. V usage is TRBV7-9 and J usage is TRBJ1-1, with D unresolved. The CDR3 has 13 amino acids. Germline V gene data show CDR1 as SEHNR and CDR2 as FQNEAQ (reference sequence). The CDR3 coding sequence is TGTTCCAGCAGCCCGGGGAAGGGTACTGAAGCTTTCTTT. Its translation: CSSSPGKGTEAFF.

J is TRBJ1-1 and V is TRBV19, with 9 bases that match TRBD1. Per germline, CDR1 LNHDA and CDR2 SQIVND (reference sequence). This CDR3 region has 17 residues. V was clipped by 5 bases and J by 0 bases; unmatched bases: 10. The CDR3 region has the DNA TGTGCCAGTAGTCCTGGACAGGGGAGTAGCTTGAACACTGAAGCTTTCTTT. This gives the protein CASSPGQGSSLNTEAFF. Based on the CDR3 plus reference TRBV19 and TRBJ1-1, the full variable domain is DGGITQSPKYLFRKEGQNVTLSCEQNLNHDAMYWYRQDPGQGLRLIYYSQIVNDFQKGDIAEGYSVSREKKESFPLTVTSAQKNPTAFYLCASSPGQGSSLNTEAFFGQGTRLTVV.

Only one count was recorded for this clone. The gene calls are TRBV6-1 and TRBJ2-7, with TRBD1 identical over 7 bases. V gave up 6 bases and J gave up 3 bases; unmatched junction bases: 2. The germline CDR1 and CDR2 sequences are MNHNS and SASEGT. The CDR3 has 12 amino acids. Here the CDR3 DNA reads TGTGCCAGCAGCGGGGACAGCTACGAGCAGTACTTC. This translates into CASSGDSYEQYF.